The present TCR beta chain was sequenced within a study of response to subunit inactivated influenza vaccine. Whole-study results and caveats: The authors put forward the suggestion that each seasonal influenza vaccination may bring in only a limited number of new T cells.

A note on this clonotype: Its antigen is still unknown.

TCRdb recomputed calls from the RT-PCR reads with MiXCR, one row per CDR3 protein. The table lists under 550,000 distinct CDR3 sequences, approximately 7.1% of them singletons. The CDR3 consists of 15 residues. CDR1 is PRHDT and CDR2 is FYEKMQ in the germline V gene (reference sequence). V lost 5 bases to trimming and J lost 3 bases, with 16 bases between them. V is TRBV13 and J is TRBJ1-2; D may be TRBD1 (5 bases). The receptor was isolated from a man aged 45 to 75 who received an inactivated influenza vaccine. The source was PBMCs from blood, collected 23 to 25 months after vaccination. CDR3 loop: CASSRAGRLDYGYTF. The CDR3, as DNA: TGTGCCAGCAGCAGGGCAGGGCGGCTCGACTATGGCTACACCTTC.